The entry that follows covers one T cell receptor beta chain sequence. The data were taken from a study of blood T cell repertoires in COVID-19. Across the study: Both acute and convalescent COVID-19 samples were obtained from the United States, Italy and Spain.

Clinical history as reported by participants underpinned cohort assignment. The method was immunoSEQ multiplex PCR; TCRdb's version includes in-frame clones alone and lacks a portion of them. The sample lists roughly 130,000 clones, just under 85% occurring once. This clonotype was sampled from a man aged 45-65 years who had recovered from COVID-19. The sequencing input was PBMCs or T cells enriched from blood (not recorded which).

The CDR3 DNA reads as TGTGCCAGCAGTGAGACAGGGCAGGACACTGAAGCTTTCTTT. This encodes CASSETGQDTEAFF. The V call is TRBV28, the J call TRBJ1-1; 7 bases are shared with TRBD1. CDR3 length equals 14 residues. V was pared by 5 bases and J by 3 bases, with 6 bases of the junction left unmatched. CDR1 MDHEN and CDR2 SYDVKM come from the germline V gene.